The T cell receptor beta chain described here comes from a study of T cells in Graves' hyperthyroidism and ophthalmopathy (dated by TCRdb to the late 2010s). For the study in its entirety: Peripheral blood samples were taken at the time of initial diagnosis, prior to any treatment. TCR V-J signatures able to tell the groups apart were searched for in a discovery cohort of some 97 patients, of whom 43 had Graves' ophthalmopathy and under 65 had stable Graves' hyperthyroidism. Whether ophthalmopathy could be predicted prospectively was tested in an independent validation cohort made up of roughly 19 hyperthyroidism patients plus 17 patients who later progressed to ophthalmopathy. The 90 to 100 discovery patients were randomly divided into training and test sets at a 7:3 ratio. Thyroid tissue and blood T-cell repertoires from six Graves' hyperthyroidism patients were also compared in the study. After sampling, hyperthyroidism patients received methimazole starting at 30 mg daily, and ophthalmopathy patients received high-dose intravenous methylprednisolone. The paper reports TCR Vbeta CDR3 sequencing of approximately 130 peripheral blood samples: some 44 ophthalmopathy, over 70 hyperthyroidism and 17 progressor patients.

This clonotype was seen many times. Its antigen specificity is not known. The sample holds no much larger clone one base away, and base qualities are not on file. Summary of the overall study and its limitations: In validation, progression to ophthalmopathy was predicted by the model with 70.59% sensitivity and around 76% specificity, a median of approximately 7.1 months before onset. Sample size was not statistically predetermined, and investigators were not blinded to group allocation. Most expanded thyroid clonotypes (frequency above 0.001) were also detected in blood, suggesting blood repertoires may reflect thyroid immune responses. A 13 V-J signature model separated ophthalmopathy from stable hyperthyroidism, with about 90% sensitivity and roughly 81% specificity in cross-validation and 80%/75% in testing.

The TCR beta CDR3 regions were amplified from RNA transcripts. The first round of RT-PCR for the TCR CDR3 was performed with the HTBI primer set and the Qiagen OneStep RT-PCR kit. Libraries were constructed in a second round of multiplex PCR, after which size selection and purification were carried out. Libraries were sequenced paired-end with 100 bp reads on an Illumina HiSeq2000. On the authors' methods: Raw data were processed with SOAPnuke, discarding reads with adapters, uncalled bases, mean Phred below 15, or no exact constant-primer or identifier match. COPE v1.2.5 was used to merge high-quality paired reads, and clonotypes were defined as unique nucleotide sequences. MiTCR v1.1 was used to align the clonotypes against IMGT TRBV, TRBD and TRBJ reference segments. The analysis was restricted to V-J combinations with a frequency above 0.0001, which together covered roughly 99% of the repertoires. A TCS score was defined as the ratio between F50 (clonal expansion) and ExV (chaos), using BLOSUM62-based TCRdist between CDR3 peptides within each V-J. Welch's t-statistics and random forest reduced 500 to 550 V-J features to 10 to 15, which were used in a naive Bayes classifier (R e1071). Starting from the raw public reads, TCRdb applied fastp trimming at Q25, assembled clones with MiXCR and retained in-frame beta chains. Every entry covers one CDR3 protein and lists the most common genes and DNA from its rows. For this entry, the V and J calls and clone size follow TCRdb and not the study's own pipeline. Recorded for this sample are around 530,000 distinct CDR3 sequences; approximately 17% of them occurred a single time. The top ten constitute roughly 15% of the sample.

In the ophthalmopathy patients, disease was moderately to severely active, with a Clinical Activity Score of 3 or more, a NOSPECS grade of 4 or more, and a duration of less than 3 months. The study excluded patients with uncontrolled infections, other autoimmune diseases, pregnancy or lactation. Diagnoses were based on clinical symptoms, serum thyroxine and TRAb, thyroid ultrasound and orbital computed tomography. PBMCs were separated from 10 ml of fresh peripheral blood using Ficoll-Paque density gradient centrifugation. Total RNA was extracted using Trizol reagent, and RNA quality was assessed on an Agilent 2100 Bioanalyzer. CDR3 length: 15 amino acids, cysteine to phenylalanine. The retained sequence is limited to the CDR3, 45 bases, with the frame set at the first base. The germline ends are 13 bases apart after V is trimmed by 5 bases and J by 0 bases. Taken from the germline V gene, the CDR1 and CDR2 loops are MNHEY and SVGEGT.

The sample taken for sequencing was blood. The clonotype was recovered from a woman aged 18-30 years with Graves' ophthalmopathy. The rearranged chain carries TRBV6-2 or TRBV6-3 and TRBJ1-1, with the D gene uncertain. Here the CDR3 is given as CASSLLRRLNTEAFF. The bases are TGTGCCAGCAGTCTTCTCAGGAGATTGAACACTGAAGCTTTCTTT.